These T cell receptor beta chains were read from a single sample in a study of blood T cells in healthy people across ages. A single record per CDR3 protein comes from TCRdb applying MiXCR to the 5' RACE reads. The top ten clones hold just under 25% of a sample with 600,000 or so distinct CDR3 sequences, more than 45% of them seen once. Sequences were obtained from blood. All receptors come from a man older than 75 in good health. CDR3s include the opening cysteine and the closing phenylalanine or tryptophan. The order of the fields is D gene, CDR3 length, V gene, clone size, J gene, CDR3 DNA, CDR3 protein. D genes are given only for firm matches. Size tells how often a clone was seen (once, few, many) or the class of an expanded clone, and some rows leave it out.

-	15	TRBV5-1	few	TRBJ2-3	TGCGCCAGCCGGACAGAGTATTCTAGCACAGATACGCAGTATTTT	CASRTEYSSTDTQYF
-	14	TRBV27	few	TRBJ2-7	TGTGCCAGCAGTTTCCTGGACAGACCCTACGAGCAGTACTTC	CASSFLDRPYEQYF
TRBD2	13	TRBV7-6	-	TRBJ2-1	TGTGCCAGCAGCTTCAGCGGGAGATCCGAGCAGTTCTTC	CASSFSGRSEQFF
TRBD1	15	TRBV12-3/TRBV12-4	-	TRBJ1-1	TGTGCCAGCAGTCACGGGACAGGGGGCGGCACTGAAGCTTTCTTT	CASSHGTGGGTEAFF
-	14	TRBV5-1	-	TRBJ1-6	TGCGCCAGCTCCGAGGGCCCGGCGGATTCACCCCTCCACTTT	CASSEGPADSPLHF
TRBD2	14	TRBV7-2	-	TRBJ2-7	TGTGCCAGCAGCCGTGCCGGGGGGGCCTACGAGCAGTACTTC	CASSRAGGAYEQYF
-	17	TRBV5-1	-	TRBJ2-6	TGCGCCAGCAGCTTGGCCGGACAGAGCTCTGGGGCCAACGTCCTGACTTTC	CASSLAGQSSGANVLTF
TRBD2	14	TRBV20-1	-	TRBJ2-5	TGCAGTGCTAGCCTAGCGGGAATCGGGGAGACCCAGTACTTC	CSASLAGIGETQYF
TRBD2	14	TRBV12-3/TRBV12-4	many	TRBJ2-1	TGTGCCAGCAGTTTCGGGGGGGGATACAATGAGCAGTTCTTC	CASSFGGGYNEQFF
TRBD2	14	TRBV4-2	-	TRBJ2-7	TGTGCCAGCAGCCAAGAAGGGACTAGACGCGAGCAGTACTTC	CASSQEGTRREQYF
TRBD2	14	TRBV9	few	TRBJ2-2	TGTGCCAGCATGCGGACTAGCAACACCGGGGAGCTGTTTTTT	CASMRTSNTGELFF
-	14	TRBV7-9	once	TRBJ1-4	TGTGCCAGCAGCTTACGGGGGATGGGTGAAAAACTGTTTTTT	CASSLRGMGEKLFF
-	14	TRBV2	-	TRBJ2-7	TGTGCCAGCAGTGATTTGCGGGGAAGTTACGAGCAGTACTTC	CASSDLRGSYEQYF
TRBD2	16	TRBV12-3/TRBV12-4	few	TRBJ2-1	TGTGCCAGCAGTTTAAGGACTAGCGGAGCCGGGGATGAGCAGTTCTTC	CASSLRTSGAGDEQFF
-	17	TRBV5-5	-	TRBJ2-1	TGTGCCAGCAGTCCCTTCCCGTTGAGGGCGTCAGTAAATGAGCAGTTCTTC	CASSPFPLRASVNEQFF
TRBD1	17	TRBV6-2/TRBV6-3	-	TRBJ2-7	TGTGCCAGCAGTACCGGGACAGGGGGCTCGTTGGTCTACGAGCAGTACTTC	CASSTGTGGSLVYEQYF
-	15	TRBV20-1	-	TRBJ2-3	TGCAGTGCTCCATGGCGGGGCACTAGCACTGATACGCAGTATTTT	CSAPWRGTSTDTQYF
-	16	TRBV7-2	-	TRBJ2-7	TGTGCCAGCAGCTCTACGGGCAGGGTGATTCCCTACGAGCAGTACTTC	CASSSTGRVIPYEQYF
TRBD2	17	TRBV6-6	-	TRBJ2-7	TGCGCCAGCAGTACGCTGGGAGCCGGGACTAACTTTAGCGAGCAGTACTTC	CASSTLGAGTNFSEQYF
-	14	TRBV7-2	-	TRBJ2-1	TGTGCCAGCAGCTTAAGGCGTTTAGCCTACGAGCAGTTCTTC	CASSLRRLAYEQFF
-	12	TRBV7-2	few	TRBJ2-1	TGTGCCAGCAGCTTTTATGGACCTGAGCAGTTCTTC	CASSFYGPEQFF
-	12	TRBV10-3	-	TRBJ1-4	TGTGCCTCTCGGTCGTCTAATGAAAAACTGTTTTTT	CASRSSNEKLFF
TRBD1	17	TRBV7-9	-	TRBJ1-4	TGTGCCAGCAGCTTAGGGCTCAGACAGGGCGGTAAGGAAAAACTGTTTTTT	CASSLGLRQGGKEKLFF
TRBD1	15	TRBV5-1	-	TRBJ2-1	TGCGCCAGCAGCGTGGGACAGACTGTAAGTAATGAGCAGTTCTTC	CASSVGQTVSNEQFF
-	15	TRBV7-2	few	TRBJ2-7	TGTGCCAGCAGCTTAAATCAGGGAAGGTGGGACGAGCAGTACTTC	CASSLNQGRWDEQYF
TRBD1	14	TRBV2	-	TRBJ2-7	TGTGCCAGCAGCCGGGACAGCCTTTCCTACGAGCAGTACTTC	CASSRDSLSYEQYF
-	12	TRBV29-1	-	TRBJ2-5	TGCAGCGTTGAGAAGGGTGGCGATGAGCAGTACTTC	CSVEKGGDEQYF
-	15	TRBV5-1	-	TRBJ2-4	TGCGCCAGCAGCTTGGGGGCAGGGACACTAAACATTCAGTACTTC	CASSLGAGTLNIQYF
-	14	TRBV6-1	few	TRBJ2-7	TGTGCCAGCAGAGCCCAGTTCAACTCCTACGAGCAGTACTTC	CASRAQFNSYEQYF
-	15	TRBV7-2	-	TRBJ2-5	TGTGCCAGCAGCTTAGGGAACGGGGCCGGGGGGACCCAGTACTTC	CASSLGNGAGGTQYF
-	16	TRBV4-2	-	TRBJ1-5	TGTGCCGGCAGCCAAGAGGTAATGGGGGCAGGTCAGCCCCAGCATTTT	CAGSQEVMGAGQPQHF
-	15	TRBV6-2/TRBV6-3	-	TRBJ1-2	TGTGCCAGCAGGCATTTAAACCGGGAAAATTATGGCTACACCTTC	CASRHLNRENYGYTF
-	16	TRBV5-6	-	TRBJ1-2	TGTGCCAGCAGCTTACGCAGGGTGTCTCTCCCTTATGGCTACACCTTC	CASSLRRVSLPYGYTF
-	12	TRBV29-1	few	TRBJ1-2	TGCAGCGTTGAGAGGGGGGAGGATGGCTACACCTTC	CSVERGEDGYTF
TRBD1	13	TRBV29-1	-	TRBJ2-5	TGCAGCGTCGCCGAGACAGGGTCAGAGACCCAGTACTTC	CSVAETGSETQYF
TRBD1	15	TRBV29-1	-	TRBJ1-1	TGCAGCGTTTACGGGGCAGGGGGCTATGACACTGAAGCTTTCTTT	CSVYGAGGYDTEAFF
-	14	TRBV7-2	once	TRBJ1-2	TGTGCCAGCAGTGCTTACAGGGAAGGGAGAGGCTACACCTTC	CASSAYREGRGYTF
TRBD1	16	TRBV9	-	TRBJ1-1	TGTGCCAGCAGCCCACGGACAGGAGCCATGAACACTGAAGCTTTCTTT	CASSPRTGAMNTEAFF
-	16	TRBV6-1	-	TRBJ2-6	TGTGCCAGCAGTGCGACCAGTGCGGCTGGGGCCAACGTCCTGACTTTC	CASSATSAAGANVLTF
TRBD2	18	TRBV20-1	-	TRBJ2-3	TGCAGTGCTAGAGACGCCCGCAAGACTAGCGGGAGTAGGGATACGCAGTATTTT	CSARDARKTSGSRDTQYF
-	20	TRBV6-4	-	TRBJ2-7	TGTGCCAGCCCGGAAATGGAACAGGGCCCGAAAGGGGAAAACTACAATGAGCAGTACTTC	CASPEMEQGPKGENYNEQYF
-	14	TRBV5-5	few	TRBJ2-1	TGTGCCAGCAGCTTCCTGATGGTGAACAATGAGCAGTTCTTC	CASSFLMVNNEQFF
-	11	TRBV6-2/TRBV6-3	-	TRBJ1-1	TGTGCCAGCAGTTATACCCATGAAGCTTTCTTT	CASSYTHEAFF
-	13	TRBV30	-	TRBJ2-3	TGTGCCTGGAGTGTGCAGGGAGCCGGTACGCAGTATTTT	CAWSVQGAGTQYF
-	14	TRBV6-6	few	TRBJ1-2	TGTGCCAGCAGTCTCGACAGTGATAACTATGGCTACACCTTC	CASSLDSDNYGYTF
-	14	TRBV27	few	TRBJ1-2	TGTGCCAGCAGTTTTTCAGGGGATCACTATGGCTACACCTTC	CASSFSGDHYGYTF
TRBD2	17	TRBV7-9	-	TRBJ2-1	TGTGCCAGCAGCTCCCCTTACGGGCGGGGGGGCGGAAGTGAGCAGTTCTTC	CASSSPYGRGGGSEQFF
TRBD2	17	TRBV20-1	-	TRBJ2-1	TGCAGTGCTCATCGACCGGGACTAGCGGGAGCAACTAATGAGCAGTTCTTC	CSAHRPGLAGATNEQFF
-	13	TRBV7-9	many	TRBJ2-7	TGTGCCAGCAGCTTAGGGGAAGGCTACGAGCAGTACTTC	CASSLGEGYEQYF
TRBD2	16	TRBV7-2	-	TRBJ2-3	TGTGCCAGCAGCTCCCCTCCGAGCGGGGTGGGGAATACGCAGTATTTT	CASSSPPSGVGNTQYF
-	11	TRBV20-1	-	TRBJ1-2	TGCAGTGCTAGAGACTGGGTGGGCTACACCTTC	CSARDWVGYTF
TRBD2	14	TRBV5-1	-	TRBJ2-5	TGCGCCAGCAGCTTGACCGGGGGGAGCGAGACCCAGTACTTC	CASSLTGGSETQYF
-	14	TRBV6-2/TRBV6-3	-	TRBJ2-5	TGTGCCAGCAACTACCGACAGACCCAAGAGACCCAGTACTTC	CASNYRQTQETQYF
-	16	TRBV14	-	TRBJ2-1	TGTGCCAGCAGACCCAGGACCCCCGGGGCGTACAATGAGCAGTTCTTC	CASRPRTPGAYNEQFF
-	15	TRBV5-1	-	TRBJ1-1	TGCGCCAGCAGCTGGGGGGGTCTGGTGAACACTGAAGCTTTCTTT	CASSWGGLVNTEAFF